This T cell receptor (beta chain) emerged from a study of spatial heterogeneity in lung cancer. The overall study: The study observed each unique TCR and UMI combination more than ten times on average in raw reads.

All TCR cDNA molecules were individually tagged with a unique molecular identifier. TCRdb re-analysed the 5' RACE reads in MiXCR, keeping a single row per CDR3 protein. The table records more than 35,000 distinct CDR3 sequences, roughly 5.4% of them present only once. This clonotype was detected many times. Deletions cut 1 base from V and 5 bases from J, with 3 bases between. The CDR3 is 11 amino acids. Regarding time point: sample taken at primary tumor resection. No cell sorting; template was whole RNA from tumor, lung tissue or PBMC. The clonotype was recovered from a female donor with early-stage non-small cell lung cancer. This sample comprised PBMCs, obtained at surgery. The chain couples TRBV12-3 or TRBV12-4 to TRBJ2-7, with D uncertain. CDR3 coding DNA: TGTGCCAGCAGTTTAGAGGACGAGCAGTACTTC. This sequence encodes CASSLEDEQYF.